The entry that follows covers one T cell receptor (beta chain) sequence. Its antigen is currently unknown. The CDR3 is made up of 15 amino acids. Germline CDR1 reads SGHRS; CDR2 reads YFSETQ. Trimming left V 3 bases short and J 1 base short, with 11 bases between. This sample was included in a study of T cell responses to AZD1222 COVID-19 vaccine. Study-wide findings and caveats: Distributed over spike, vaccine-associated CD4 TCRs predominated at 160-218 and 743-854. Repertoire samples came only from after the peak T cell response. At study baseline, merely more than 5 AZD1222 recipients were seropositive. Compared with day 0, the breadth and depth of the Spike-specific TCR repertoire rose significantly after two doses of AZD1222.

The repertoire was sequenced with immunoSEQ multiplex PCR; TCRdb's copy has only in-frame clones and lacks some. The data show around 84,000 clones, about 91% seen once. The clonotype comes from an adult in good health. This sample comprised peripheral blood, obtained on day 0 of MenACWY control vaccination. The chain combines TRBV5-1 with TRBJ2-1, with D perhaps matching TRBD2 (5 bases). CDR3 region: CASSSSAESYNEQFF. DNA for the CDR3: TGCGCCAGCAGCTCATCAGCGGAATCCTACAATGAGCAGTTCTTC.